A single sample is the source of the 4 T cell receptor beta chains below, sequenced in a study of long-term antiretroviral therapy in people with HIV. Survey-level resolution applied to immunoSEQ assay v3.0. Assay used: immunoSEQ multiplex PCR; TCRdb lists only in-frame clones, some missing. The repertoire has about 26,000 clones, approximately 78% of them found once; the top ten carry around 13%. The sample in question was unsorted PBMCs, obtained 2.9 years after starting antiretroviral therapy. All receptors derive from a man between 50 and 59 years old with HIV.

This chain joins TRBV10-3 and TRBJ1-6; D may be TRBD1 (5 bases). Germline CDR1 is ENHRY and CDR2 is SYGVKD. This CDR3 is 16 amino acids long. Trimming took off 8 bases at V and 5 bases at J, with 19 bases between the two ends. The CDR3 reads CAIHSDGGSDNSPLHF. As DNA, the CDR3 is TGTGCCATCCACTCGGATGGGGGATCCGATAATTCACCCCTCCACTTT.

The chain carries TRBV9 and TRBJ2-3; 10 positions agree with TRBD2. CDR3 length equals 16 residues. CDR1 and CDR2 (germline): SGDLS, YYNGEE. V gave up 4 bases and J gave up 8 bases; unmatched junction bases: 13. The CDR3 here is CASSLRTSGMDRTQYF. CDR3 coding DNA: TGTGCCAGCAGCCTGCGGACTAGCGGCATGGACCGTACGCAGTATTTT.

In DNA form, the CDR3 reads TGTGCCAGCAGTTTCACCGGGGAGCTGTTTTTT. Its translation is CASSFTGELFF. The V and J genes are TRBV6-5 and TRBJ2-2; D is uncertain. CDR1 and CDR2 (germline): MNHEY, SVGAGI. CDR3 length: 11 amino acids. Trimming cost V 4 bases and J 4 bases, with 1 base left between them.

Written as DNA, the CDR3 is TGTGCCAGCAGTTTACAGGGGTTGGGCTCCAAAAACATTCAGTACTTC. Translated: CASSLQGLGSKNIQYF. The chain uses TRBV27 and TRBJ2-4; perhaps TRBD1 as D (6 bases). Trimming shortened V by 2 bases and J by 2 bases, and 13 bases separated the two germline ends. Germline assignment: CDR1 MNHEY and CDR2 SMNVEV (reference sequence). The CDR3 covers 16 residues.